The 11 T cell receptor beta chains below were found in one sample sequenced in a study of CD8+ T cells in alopecia areata. Treatment described: oral pan-JAK inhibitor, 5-10 mg twice daily. Following RNA extraction, reverse transcription yielded cDNA that acted as the sequencing template. Libraries were prepared by immunoSEQ multiplex PCR; TCRdb keeps only in-frame clonotypes and omits some of them. Seen here are fewer than 250,000 clones, 45% to 65% observed once, and the top ten hold less than 0.8%. Sequencing was performed on CD4+ T cells sorted from blood, taken at week 4, from a patient treated with tofacitinib. These receptors all come from a human donor with alopecia areata.

The chain joins TRBV29-1 to TRBJ1-1, with D uncertain. The ends were cut back, 2 bases at V and 1 base at J, with 5 bases in the middle. The CDR3 has 12 residues. Per the germline V gene, CDR1 is SQVTM and CDR2 is ANQGSEA. Written as DNA, the CDR3 is TGCAGCGTTGAACAGACGAACACTGAAGCTTTCTTT. This sequence encodes CSVEQTNTEAFF.

J is TRBJ2-5 and V is TRBV6-5, with 7 positions matching TRBD2. The ends lost 8 bases at V and 5 bases at J; junction bases unmatched: 8. The germline CDR1 and CDR2 sequences are MNHEY and SVGAGI. This CDR3 is built from 13 residues. The chain's CDR3 is CASGRALGETQYF. The DNA for the CDR3 is TGTGCCAGCGGGAGGGCCCTAGGGGAGACCCAGTACTTC.

In DNA, the CDR3 is TGTGCCATCAGTGAAGGGACAGGAAGAAATCAGCCCCAGCATTTT. Translated: CAISEGTGRNQPQHF. The J gene is TRBJ1-5, the V gene TRBV10-3; 8 nucleotides line up with TRBD1. Germline V lookup: CDR1 ENHRY, CDR2 SYGVKD. Trimming took 3 bases from V and 4 from J; bases not matched to a gene: 5. CDR3 size: 15 residues.

J is TRBJ2-5 and V is TRBV6-6, with D hard to call. V was trimmed by 5 bases and J by 8 bases, leaving 12 bases between them. CDR1 is MNHNY and CDR2 is SVGAGI in the germline V gene (reference sequence). This CDR3 region has 12 residues. CDR3 sequence: CASSPSVVTQYF. CDR3 nucleotide sequence: TGTGCCAGCAGTCCGTCCGTTGTTACCCAGTACTTC.

The rearrangement joins TRBV30 to TRBJ2-3, with TRBD1 matching 7 bases. This CDR3 is built from 12 residues. CDR1 is GTSNPN and CDR2 is SVGIG in the germline V gene (reference sequence). J lost 4 bases, V lost 7 bases, and 5 bases had no gene match. The CDR3 sequence is CAFEQGSDTQYF. The CDR3 DNA is TGTGCCTTCGAACAGGGGTCAGATACGCAGTATTTT.

The chain has TRBV29-1 and TRBJ2-5; a weak D match, TRBD1 (7 bases). The CDR3 consists of 14 residues. V was shortened by 6 bases and J by 5 bases, with 19 bases between the two germline ends. CDR1 and CDR2 (germline): SQVTM, ANQGSEA. This CDR3 reads CSVDRDLGGETQYF. CDR3 coding DNA: TGCAGCGTAGACAGGGATTTAGGAGGGGAGACCCAGTACTTC. Filled out from reference TRBV29-1 and TRBJ2-5, the complete variable domain reads SAVISQKPSRDICQRGTSLTIQCQVDSQVTMMFWYRQQPGQSLTLIATANQGSEATYESGFVIDKFPISRPNLTFSTLTVSNMSPEDSSIYLCSVDRDLGGETQYFGPGTRLLVL.

V is TRBV4-3 and J is TRBJ2-4; the D gene is possibly TRBD1 (6 bases). The CDR3 extends over 16 amino acids. Germline V gives CDR1 LGHNA, CDR2 YSLEER. The V end lost 0 bases, the J end lost 0 bases, and 9 bases lay between the germline ends. The chain's CDR3 is CASSQEGGIAKNIQYF. The CDR3 DNA reads as TGCGCCAGCAGCCAAGAAGGGGGTATAGCCAAAAACATTCAGTACTTC.

V usage is TRBV29-1 and J usage is TRBJ2-5, with D possibly being TRBD2 (6 bases). CDR3 size: 14 residues. The V gene's germline CDR1 is SQVTM and CDR2 ANQGSEA. The V end lost 7 bases, the J end lost 5 bases, and 20 bases lay between the germline ends. The CDR3 nucleotides are TGCAGCGGGCAGGTTGGGGGGTTGGGCGAGACCCAGTACTTC. It translates to CSGQVGGLGETQYF.

The chain joins TRBV15 to TRBJ2-7; the match to TRBD2 covers 11 bases. Germline V gene lookup returns CDR1 LNHNV and CDR2 YYDKDF (reference sequence). The junction had 6 bases not matched to a gene; V was cut back by 5 bases and J by 6 bases. The CDR3 consists of 14 residues. CDR3 amino acids: CATSRGTSGREQYF. The CDR3 bases are TGTGCCACCAGCCGGGGGACTAGCGGTCGCGAGCAGTACTTC.

The chain employs TRBV15 and TRBJ2-3; D remains unclear. V lost 5 bases and J lost 10, with 16 bases in between. The length of the CDR3 is 13 residues. Germline CDR1 and CDR2: LNHNV and YYDKDF (reference sequence). The CDR3 DNA sequence: TGTGCCACCAGCCCAGATACAGACGGTGCGCAGTATTTT. Its protein is CATSPDTDGAQYF.

The chain employs TRBV30 and TRBJ1-1; D is ambiguous. This CDR3 is 14 amino acids long. Germline-derived CDR1 and CDR2 are GTSNPN and SVGIG (reference sequence). Trimming removed 0 bases from V and 4 bases from J, with 12 bases in between. The CDR3 is CAWSVSSTSTEAFF. Here the CDR3 DNA reads TGTGCCTGGAGTGTAAGCTCGACCAGCACTGAAGCTTTCTTT.